Each of the 32 T cell receptor beta chains below was sequenced from the same sample in a study of neoadjuvant nivolumab and ipilimumab in lung cancer. This table comes from immunoSEQ multiplex PCR, and its TCRdb copy is limited to in-frame clones, with some not included. This table has about 7,300 clones, 85% appearing once. This specimen was tumor tissue, taken after neoadjuvant nivolumab, alone or with ipilimumab, at or shortly before surgery. The receptor set was obtained from an adult with non-small cell lung cancer.

V is TRBV29-1 and J is TRBJ2-1; possible D gene TRBD2, 5 bases. Germline V CDR1 and CDR2: SQVTM, ANQGSEA. The ends were cut back, 4 bases at V and 10 bases at J, with 14 bases in the middle. The CDR3 runs to 12 residues. CDR3 DNA: TGCAGCGTTGGGTGGGCCTCGGGGGAGCAGTTCTTC. Its protein is CSVGWASGEQFF.

The V and J genes are TRBV30 and TRBJ2-7, with D perhaps TRBD1 or TRBD2 (5 bases each). The length of the CDR3 is 13 residues. Deletions cut 2 bases from V and 2 bases from J, with 10 bases between. CDR1 is GTSNPN, CDR2 SVGIG, per germline (reference sequence). The CDR3 is CAWSRGRTYEQYF. The DNA for the CDR3 is TGTGCCTGGAGTCGGGGACGAACCTACGAGCAGTACTTC.

The V and J genes are TRBV7-9 and TRBJ1-1; 7 positions match TRBD1. Trimming cost V 6 bases and J 5 bases; bases outside gene matches: 6. The CDR3 spans 13 residues. CDR1 and CDR2 (germline): SEHNR, FQNEAQ (reference sequence). The DNA of the CDR3 is TGTGCCAGCAGAACCACAGGGGAAACTGAAGCTTTCTTT. Protein: CASRTTGETEAFF.

The J gene is TRBJ2-1, the V gene TRBV18; 13 bases line up with TRBD2. Per germline, CDR1 KGHSH and CDR2 LQKENI. The CDR3 has 20 residues. With V trimmed by 6 bases and J by 6 bases, 20 bases remained unmatched. DNA of the CDR3: TGTGCCAGCTCGTCCTGGTTTACATCCGGGACTAGCGGGGAGGTCAATGAGCAGTTCTTC. Translation gives CASSSWFTSGTSGEVNEQFF.

The rearrangement links TRBV11-2 to TRBJ1-6; D gene uncertain. CDR1 SGHAT and CDR2 FQNNGV come from the germline V gene. This CDR3 spans 14 amino acids. V lost 2 bases, J lost 11 bases, and 13 bases lay in between. In DNA, the CDR3 is TGTGCCAGCAGCTTATTGATCGGATTCACACCCCTCCACTTT. Encoded protein: CASSLLIGFTPLHF. Full variable domain (rest looked up from reference TRBV11-2 and TRBJ1-6): EAGVAQSPRYKIIEKRQSVAFWCNPISGHATLYWYQQILGQGPKLLIQFQNNGVVDDSQLPKDRFSAERLKGVDSTLKIQPAKLEDSAVYLCASSLLIGFTPLHFGNGTRLTVT.

The rearrangement joins TRBV5-5 to TRBJ1-2; D not resolved. The germline CDR1 and CDR2 sequences are SGHKS and YYEKEE (reference sequence). This CDR3 region has 15 residues. Trimming took 4 bases from V and 10 from J, leaving 23 bases between them. This CDR3 reads CASSPDPANHWDYTF. As DNA, the CDR3 is TGTGCCAGCAGCCCGGACCCGGCAAACCATTGGGACTACACCTTC. The entire variable domain, with the rest obtained from reference TRBV5-5 and TRBJ1-2, is as follows: DAGVTQSPTHLIKTRGQQVTLRCSPISGHKSVSWYQQVLGQGPQFIFQYYEKEERGRGNFPDRFSARQFPNYSSELNVNALLLGDSALYLCASSPDPANHWDYTFGSGTRLTVV.

The chain links TRBV5-1 to TRBJ2-5, with 7 bases matching TRBD2. Germline V gives CDR1 SGHRS, CDR2 YFSETQ. This CDR3 has 15 amino acids. The J segment lost 5 bases and the V segment lost 1 base, leaving 8 bases of the junction unmatched. The CDR3 DNA reads as TGCGCCAGCAGCTTGTTTGGCGGGGAGGGCGAGACCCAGTACTTC. Residues: CASSLFGGEGETQYF.

This chain joins TRBV5-5 and TRBJ1-4; maybe TRBD1 (6 bases). CDR3 length: 16 residues. V lost 4 bases, J lost 6 bases, and 19 bases lay in between. Looked up from germline, CDR1 is SGHKS and CDR2 is YYEKEE (reference sequence). CDR3 sequence: CASSPVYREGYEKLFF. DNA of the CDR3: TGTGCCAGCAGCCCCGTTTACAGGGAGGGGTATGAAAAACTGTTTTTT.

The chain uses TRBV5-1 and TRBJ1-6; tentative D call: TRBD1 (5 bases). CDR3 length: 15 residues. The V gene's germline CDR1 is SGHRS and CDR2 YFSETQ. Between the trimmed V and J ends, which lost 2 bases and 10 bases, there was a span of 16 bases. CDR3 region: CASSLAGTLESPLHF. The CDR3, as DNA: TGCGCCAGCAGCTTAGCCGGGACGTTGGAATCACCCCTCCACTTT.

V and J are TRBV11-1 and TRBJ1-2, with D unclear. Germline V lookup: CDR1 SGHAT, CDR2 FQDESV (reference sequence). V was trimmed by 5 bases and J by 5 bases, leaving 9 bases between them. The CDR3 runs to 12 residues. Written as DNA, the CDR3 is TGTGCCAGCAGCCCCTACACTTATGGCTACACCTTC. Amino acid sequence: CASSPYTYGYTF.

This chain uses TRBV10-3 with TRBJ1-1; D is unclear. V lost 1 base, J lost 1 base, and 4 bases lay in between. The germline V gene has CDR1 ENHRY and CDR2 SYGVKD. The CDR3 spans 13 residues. CDR3 residues: CAISEYQNTEAFF. Here the CDR3 DNA reads TGTGCCATCAGTGAGTACCAGAACACTGAAGCTTTCTTT.

The chain carries TRBV7-2 and TRBJ2-1; 13 bases map to TRBD2. The CDR3 has 18 residues. Germline lookup yields CDR1 SGHTA and CDR2 FQGNSA. Germline trimming cut 2 bases from V and 6 bases from J; bases unmatched to any gene: 10. CDR3 loop: CASSLNWGTSGGANEQFF. The CDR3 nucleotides are TGTGCCAGCAGCTTAAATTGGGGAACTAGCGGGGGGGCCAATGAGCAGTTCTTC.

For the CDR3, the DNA is TGTGCCACCAGCAGAGTTCTGAGGGGCACTGAAGCTTTCTTT. It specifies CATSRVLRGTEAFF. The genes are TRBV15 and TRBJ1-1; possibly TRBD1 for D (5 bases). CDR3 length: 14 residues. Germline-derived CDR1 and CDR2 are LNHNV and YYDKDF (reference sequence). V gave up 1 base and J gave up 4 bases, with 10 bases separating them.

The chain couples TRBV12-5 to TRBJ2-5; D may be TRBD1 (5 bases). The CDR3 has 14 amino acids. The germline CDR1 and CDR2 sequences are LGHNT and FRNRAP. V was trimmed by 6 bases and J by 4 bases, leaving 15 bases between them. The CDR3 loop reads CASGSGHSGETQYF. DNA of the CDR3: TGTGCTAGTGGCTCCGGACACTCGGGAGAGACCCAGTACTTC.

This sequence joins TRBV5-1 and TRBJ2-1; 15 nucleotides line up with TRBD2. V was pared by 4 bases and J by 8 bases, with 16 bases of the junction left unmatched. The CDR3 has 19 residues. Germline CDR1 is SGHRS and CDR2 is YFSETQ. The CDR3 sequence: CASSTGTSGGSGTTDEQFF. The CDR3 coding sequence is TGCGCCAGCAGCACCGGGACTAGCGGGGGGAGTGGGACAACGGATGAGCAGTTCTTC.

The rearrangement joins TRBV27 to TRBJ2-7, with a tentative D call TRBD2 (6 bases). Trimming pared 2 bases from V and 4 bases from J, leaving 15 bases between. Germline V lookup: CDR1 MNHEY, CDR2 SMNVEV (reference sequence). There are 15 residues in the CDR3. CDR3 sequence (DNA): TGTGCCAGCAGTTTAGGCGGAGGGATTGAGTACGAGCAGTACTTC. It is translated as CASSLGGGIEYEQYF.

J is TRBJ2-2 and V is TRBV5-1; the D gene could be TRBD1 or TRBD2 (5 bases each). The V end was cut by 7 bases, the J end by 8 bases, with 21 bases between. The germline CDR1 and CDR2 sequences are SGHRS and YFSETQ. This CDR3 has 15 residues. CDR3 sequence: CASADLGVASGELFF. The CDR3 DNA reads as TGCGCCAGCGCTGACCTGGGGGTTGCAAGTGGGGAGCTGTTTTTT.

V and J are TRBV5-1 and TRBJ1-1, with 11 bases matching TRBD1. The CDR3 is 16 residues long. With 4 bases clipped from V and 1 base from J, the junction kept 6 bases outside the gene matches. Per the germline V gene, CDR1 is SGHRS and CDR2 is YFSETQ. CDR3 region: CASSEGQGAGNTEAFF. CDR3 bases: TGCGCCAGCAGCGAAGGACAGGGGGCTGGGAACACTGAAGCTTTCTTT. Complete variable domain (other parts from reference TRBV5-1 and TRBJ1-1): KAGVTQTPRYLIKTRGQQVTLSCSPISGHRSVSWYQQTPGQGLQFLFEYFSETQRNKGNFPGRFSGRQFSNSRSEMNVSTLELGDSALYLCASSEGQGAGNTEAFFGQGTRLTVV.

Here the CDR3 reads CASSFFRAAGGFTDTQYF. Written as DNA, the CDR3 is TGTGCCAGCAGCTTTTTCCGGGCAGCAGGGGGCTTCACAGATACGCAGTATTTT. The rearrangement uses TRBV7-9 and TRBJ2-3, with 8 bases that match TRBD1. This CDR3 has 18 amino acids. With 3 bases clipped from V and 2 bases from J, the junction kept 13 bases outside the gene matches. Germline CDR1 and CDR2: SEHNR and FQNEAQ (reference sequence).

This CDR3 reads CASSFAKLSTGSPAFF. The CDR3 nucleotides are TGTGCCAGCAGCTTCGCCAAATTGAGCACAGGGTCCCCAGCTTTCTTT. The chain employs TRBV7-2 and TRBJ1-1, with a weak D call TRBD1 (6 bases). The V end was cut by 3 bases, the J end by 10 bases, with 24 bases between. Germline CDR1 is SGHTA and CDR2 is FQGNSA. The CDR3 extends over 16 amino acids.

This clone came up a few times. The chain joins TRBV6-5 to TRBJ2-7; tentative D call: TRBD1 (5 bases). V gave up 7 bases and J gave up 7 bases, with 17 bases separating them. Germline CDR1 and CDR2: MNHEY and SVGAGI. CDR3 length equals 13 residues. CDR3 residues: CASKQGPNWEQYF. CDR3 DNA sequence: TGTGCCAGCAAGCAGGGCCCAAATTGGGAGCAGTACTTC.

In nucleotides, the CDR3 is TGCAGCGTTAGAACGTCGGGACAGGTCTACGAGCAGTACTTC. Protein: CSVRTSGQVYEQYF. The chain combines TRBV29-1 with TRBJ2-7; TRBD1 agrees at 8 bases. The CDR3 totals 14 residues. Germline V gives CDR1 SQVTM, CDR2 ANQGSEA. The V and J ends lost 5 bases and 3 bases, in that order; junction bases with no gene match: 9.

The V call is TRBV6-1, the J call TRBJ1-6; D is unclear. This CDR3 contains 14 residues. Germline assignment: CDR1 MNHNS and CDR2 SASEGT. Trimming stripped 6 bases from V and 7 bases from J, with 13 bases between. CDR3 nucleotides: TGTGCCAGCAGACACAGTTCCGGCAATTCACCCCTCCACTTT. The encoded protein is CASRHSSGNSPLHF.

V gene TRBV7-9 combines with J gene TRBJ2-1; 8 positions agree with TRBD2. The CDR3 has 13 amino acids. The V gene end was trimmed by 3 bases and the J gene end by 8 bases; junction bases not matched to a gene: 3. Germline loops: CDR1 SEHNR, CDR2 FQNEAQ (reference sequence). The CDR3 nucleotides are TGTGCCAGCAGCTTTACTAGCGGCGATGAGCAGTTCTTC. Its translation is CASSFTSGDEQFF.

The CDR3 DNA reads TGTGCCAGCACCCCTAGGGTAGCGGGGGTCGATACGCAGTATTTT. It encodes CASTPRVAGVDTQYF. The chain has TRBV7-2 and TRBJ2-3, with TRBD2 matching over 9 bases. The CDR3 runs 15 residues. Germline CDR1 is SGHTA and CDR2 is FQGNSA. V trimming: 7 bases; J trimming: 6 bases; junction bases outside the gene matches: 11.

By its share, this clone is medium-sized. CDR3 nucleotides: TGCGCCAGCAGTCAACCCTCGACCAAACAGGGCGGCTCCTACGAGCAGTACTTC. Translation gives CASSQPSTKQGGSYEQYF. V and J are TRBV23-1 and TRBJ2-7, with a weak D call TRBD1 (6 bases). TRBV23-1 is an open reading frame whose function is uncertain. The CDR3 has 18 amino acids. Trimming left V 2 bases short and J 0 bases short, with 20 bases between.

V usage is TRBV28 and J usage is TRBJ1-2, with a weak D call TRBD1 (5 bases). V was shortened by 4 bases and J by 6 bases, with 15 bases between the two germline ends. The CDR3 runs 14 residues. The V gene's germline CDR1 is MDHEN and CDR2 SYDVKM. The CDR3 DNA is TGTGCCAGCAGTTCCGGGACCTGGGATCATGGCTACACCTTC. Its protein product is CASSSGTWDHGYTF.

The chain combines TRBV15 with TRBJ2-2; TRBD1 matches at 7 bases. Per germline, CDR1 LNHNV and CDR2 YYDKDF (reference sequence). Trimming removed 6 bases from V and 5 bases from J; junction bases left unmatched: 6. The length of the CDR3 is 14 residues. The CDR3 DNA sequence: TGTGCCACCAGACTAGGGGGCAATACCGGGGAGCTGTTTTTT. Translation gives CATRLGGNTGELFF.

CDR3 in DNA: TGTGCCAGCAGCTTATACTCTGGAAACACCATATATTTT. Protein product: CASSLYSGNTIYF. J is TRBJ1-3 and V is TRBV5-4, with unresolved D. The CDR3 sequence is 13 residues long. CDR1 is SGHNT and CDR2 is YYREEE in the germline V gene (reference sequence). V lost 2 bases, J lost 0 bases, and 3 bases lay in between.

The chain employs TRBV7-2 and TRBJ2-7; weak D call: TRBD2 (6 bases). The CDR3 totals 15 residues. Germline V CDR1 and CDR2: SGHTA, FQGNSA. V dropped 6 bases and J dropped 6 bases, with 21 bases sitting between them. The CDR3 protein is CASRTSGTPVGEQYF. CDR3 bases: TGTGCCAGCAGAACCTCCGGGACTCCCGTGGGCGAGCAGTACTTC.

The gene calls are TRBV2 and TRBJ1-6; D is unclear. Germline values: CDR1 SNHLY, CDR2 FYNNEI. Deletions cut 6 bases from V and 0 bases from J, with 12 bases between. This CDR3 has 16 residues. This CDR3 is CASSYGTSSYNSPLHF. CDR3 sequence (DNA): TGTGCCAGCAGCTACGGCACTAGCTCCTATAATTCACCCCTCCACTTT.

This clone was found once. The chain carries TRBV5-1 and TRBJ2-7; 15 bases are shared with TRBD2. This CDR3 region has 18 residues. CDR1 and CDR2 (germline): SGHRS, YFSETQ. V lost 4 bases to trimming and J lost 3 bases; unmatched junction nucleotides: 11. As DNA, the CDR3 is TGCGCCAGCAGCGCCAGGACTAGCGGGGGGGCCGTTGGCTACGAGCAGTACTTC. It yields the protein CASSARTSGGAVGYEQYF.